This entry features one TCR beta chain sequence. What it recognizes is unknown. RNA transcripts were the template for amplifying TCR beta CDR3 regions. First-round RT-PCR with HTBI primers amplified the TCR CDR3 region. MiXCR, applied by TCRdb to the multiplex PCR reads, yields one record per CDR3 protein. Among about 350,000 distinct CDR3 sequences, roughly 13% were seen once, and the ten largest hold 20% to 25%. The record originates from a study of T cells in Graves' hyperthyroidism and ophthalmopathy. The CDR3 has 12 amino acids. V was shortened by 4 bases and J by 5 bases, with 9 bases between the two germline ends. Germline values: CDR1 SNHLY, CDR2 FYNNEI. Each patient was aged 18 to 65 and had newly diagnosed hyperthyroidism of under 2 months' duration. Findings of the study overall: Ophthalmopathy and stable hyperthyroidism were separated by a 13 V-J model. Among clonotypes expanded in thyroid above 0.001, most were also found in blood.

Sequenced material: blood. This TCR derives from a woman in her 30s with Graves' hyperthyroidism. The chain combines TRBV2 with TRBJ2-7; D tentatively reads TRBD1 or TRBD2 (5 bases each). The CDR3 DNA reads as TGTGCCAGCAGTGTTGGGGGAAACGAGCAGTACTTC. Translation gives CASSVGGNEQYF.